The 24 T cell receptor beta chains presented below share a single source sample, sequenced in a study of T cells in Graves' hyperthyroidism and ophthalmopathy. RNA transcripts provided the source from which TCR beta CDR3 regions were amplified. A first-round RT-PCR of the TCR CDR3 used the HTBI primer set. MiXCR, applied by TCRdb to the multiplex PCR reads, yields one record per CDR3 protein. Of roughly 700,000 distinct CDR3 sequences listed, 14% were seen once; the top ten hold about a tenth. The sample was blood. The receptors were gathered from a woman aged 18-35 years with Graves' hyperthyroidism.

In this sample, this clonotype turned up many times. The chain recombines TRBV10-3 with TRBJ2-5; D may be TRBD2 (6 bases). This CDR3 comprises 13 residues. Germline lookup yields CDR1 ENHRY and CDR2 SYGVKD. V was clipped by 6 bases and J by 1 base, with 9 bases between them. The CDR3 reads CAIRGDFQETQYF. DNA of the CDR3: TGTGCCATCAGGGGGGACTTCCAAGAGACCCAGTACTTC.

This clonotype appeared many times. V and J are TRBV18 and TRBJ2-7; TRBD1 matches 7 bases. The CDR3 spans 15 residues. Germline-derived CDR1 and CDR2 are KGHSH and LQKENI. J lost 3 bases, V lost 3 bases, and 8 bases had no gene match. CDR3 sequence reads: CASSPSENRGYEQYF. DNA of the CDR3: TGTGCCAGCTCACCTTCCGAGAACAGGGGCTACGAGCAGTACTTC. Based on the CDR3 plus reference TRBV18 and TRBJ2-7, the full variable domain is NAGVMQNPRHLVRRRGQEARLRCSPMKGHSHVYWYRQLPEEGLKFMVYLQKENIIDESGMPKERFSAEFPKEGPSILRIQQVVRGDSAAYFCASSPSENRGYEQYFGPGTRLTVT.

At least ten counts were recorded for this clonotype. V usage is TRBV2 and J usage is TRBJ2-7; TRBD2 might be the D (6 bases). The V gene lost 2 bases and the J gene lost 9 bases, with 14 bases spanning the gap. Germline V gene lookup returns CDR1 SNHLY and CDR2 FYNNEI. This CDR3 spans 13 amino acids. Here the CDR3 DNA reads TGTGCCAGCAGTGAATTCGACGGGAGCAGGCAGTACTTC. It translates to CASSEFDGSRQYF.

As for this clonotype: This may stem from a read error, because a much larger clone lies one nucleotide away. The CDR3 bases are TGCAGTGCTACAGACCCCGACAGAGGCGGGGAGACCCAGTACTTC. Translation gives CSATDPDRGGETQYF. V and J are TRBV20-1 and TRBJ2-5, with D perhaps assigned TRBD1 or TRBD2 (5 bases each). Germline V gene sequence: CDR1 DFQATT, CDR2 SNEGSKA (reference sequence). The V gene lost 4 bases and the J gene lost 5 bases, with 20 bases spanning the gap. The CDR3 spans 15 residues.

This clonotype was detected many times. This chain uses TRBV18 with TRBJ2-7, with TRBD2 matching over 7 bases. The CDR3 contains 13 residues. The germline V gene encodes CDR1 KGHSH and CDR2 LQKENI. Germline trimming cut 2 bases from V and 5 bases from J; bases unmatched to any gene: 3. The CDR3 DNA reads TGTGCCAGCTCACCAAAGGGAGGGAACGAGCAGTACTTC. Translated, it gives CASSPKGGNEQYF.

This clonotype has ten or more counts. In DNA, the CDR3 is TGTGCCTGGAGCGCGTATAGAACAGGGAACACTGAAGCTTTCTTT. It yields the protein CAWSAYRTGNTEAFF. The chain links TRBV30 to TRBJ1-1; tentative D call: TRBD1 (5 bases). CDR3 length: 15 amino acids. Germline assignment: CDR1 GTSNPN and CDR2 SVGIG (reference sequence). Trimming took off 3 bases at V and 1 base at J, with 15 bases between the two ends. Using reference TRBV30 and TRBJ1-1 for the parts outside the CDR3, the full variable domain is SQTIHQWPATLVQPVGSPLSLECTVEGTSNPNLYWYRQAAGRGLQLLFYSVGIGQISSEVPQNLSASRPQDRQFILSSKKLLLSDSGFYLCAWSAYRTGNTEAFFGQGTRLTVV.

This clonotype was detected a few times. V and J are TRBV5-1 and TRBJ2-7, with TRBD1 as a possible D gene (6 bases). Trimming pared 1 base from V and 3 bases from J, leaving 20 bases between. The germline gives CDR1 SGHRS, CDR2 YFSETQ. CDR3 length: 17 amino acids. The CDR3 nucleotides read TGCGCCAGCAGCTTGCGCAAGTCGCAGGGGTTGGACTACGAGCAGTACTTC. Its translation is CASSLRKSQGLDYEQYF.

Many counts were recorded for this clonotype. The chain uses TRBV12-3 or TRBV12-4 and TRBJ2-3, with 9 bases aligning to TRBD1. V lost 5 bases to trimming and J lost 4 bases; unmatched junction nucleotides: 4. The CDR3 runs to 14 residues. CDR3 DNA: TGTGCCAGCAGTCCGGGACAGGGTCCAGATACGCAGTATTTT. Its translation: CASSPGQGPDTQYF.

The chain employs TRBV6-5 and TRBJ2-3; unclear D gene. V dropped 2 bases and J dropped 2 bases, with 8 bases sitting between them. This CDR3 spans 14 amino acids. The germline gives CDR1 MNHEY, CDR2 SVGAGI. Here the CDR3 reads CASSYGVTTDTQYF. The CDR3 region has the DNA TGTGCCAGCAGTTACGGTGTAACCACAGATACGCAGTATTTT.

The CDR3 here is CAISDPGLAGGDEQFF. DNA of the CDR3: TGTGCCATCAGTGATCCGGGACTAGCGGGAGGGGATGAGCAGTTCTTC. The J gene is TRBJ2-1, the V gene TRBV10-3; 16 bases line up with TRBD2. CDR1 is ENHRY and CDR2 is SYGVKD in the germline V gene. The CDR3 contains 16 residues. The junction had 4 bases not matched to a gene; V was cut back by 3 bases and J by 8 bases.

V is TRBV7-9 and J is TRBJ2-3; 10 bases align to TRBD2. This CDR3 has 17 residues. Germline CDR1 reads SEHNR; CDR2 reads FQNEAQ (reference sequence). Trimming took 2 bases from V and 6 from J; bases not matched to a gene: 11. CDR3 nucleotide sequence: TGTGCCAGCAGCTTAAGAGGCAGCGGGAGGGCCACGGATACGCAGTATTTT. This gives the protein CASSLRGSGRATDTQYF.

This chain uses TRBV3-1 with TRBJ2-1, with D perhaps being TRBD1 or TRBD2 (5 bases each). The CDR3 sequence is 14 residues long. Trimming cost V 0 bases and J 8 bases, with 11 bases left between them. CDR1 and CDR2 (germline): LGHDT, YNNKEL (reference sequence). In DNA form, the CDR3 reads TGTGCCAGCAGCCAAGACTCCGGGACGTATGAGCAGTTCTTC. As protein: CASSQDSGTYEQFF.

This clonotype was counted only a few times. The genes are TRBV7-8 and TRBJ2-2, with a possible D match to TRBD2 (5 bases). Trimming pared 3 bases from V and 7 bases from J, leaving 15 bases between. CDR1 is SGHVS, CDR2 FQNEAQ, per germline. This CDR3 spans 15 amino acids. The CDR3 loop is CASSFMEAGSGELFF. The CDR3 DNA sequence: TGTGCCAGCAGCTTTATGGAAGCTGGGAGCGGGGAGCTGTTTTTT.

This clonotype appeared many times. The genes are TRBV24-1 and TRBJ2-5, with 8 nucleotides matching TRBD2. Germline loops: CDR1 KGHDR, CDR2 SFDVKD. CDR3 size: 15 residues. The V gene end was trimmed by 2 bases and the J gene end by 5 bases; junction bases not matched to a gene: 6. The CDR3 loop reads CATSDSGGAGETQYF. CDR3 in DNA: TGTGCCACCAGTGATTCCGGGGGGGCAGGGGAGACCCAGTACTTC.

This clonotype was found many times. J is TRBJ1-2 and V is TRBV28, with a tentative D call TRBD1 (6 bases). CDR3 size: 14 residues. Germline assignment: CDR1 MDHEN and CDR2 SYDVKM. Trimming cost V 4 bases and J 2 bases, with 11 bases left between them. CDR3 DNA: TGTGCCAGCAGTTCAAGGGGGGAAAACTATGGCTACACCTTC. This encodes CASSSRGENYGYTF.

This clonotype has a count of ten or more. This chain uses TRBV11-3 with TRBJ2-2, with D tentatively TRBD2 (6 bases). The CDR3 covers 16 residues. CDR1 and CDR2 (germline): SGHNT, YENEEA. Deletions cut 7 bases from V and 4 bases from J, with 19 bases between. CDR3 sequence (DNA): TGTGCCAGCAACCCGGACTATCGAGGGAGCACCGGGGAGCTGTTTTTT. Protein: CASNPDYRGSTGELFF.

This clonotype was observed a few times. This chain links TRBV20-1 with TRBJ2-7, with 10 bases aligning to TRBD2. The CDR3 loop spans 15 amino acids. Trimming took 2 bases from V and 6 from J; bases not matched to a gene: 10. Germline assignment: CDR1 DFQATT and CDR2 SNEGSKA (reference sequence). The CDR3 DNA reads as TGCAGTGCTAGAAAGGCTAGCGGGAGTGTAAGCGAGCAGTACTTC. Translated: CSARKASGSVSEQYF.

This clonotype was observed many times. The chain carries TRBV20-1 and TRBJ2-3, with D possibly matching TRBD2 (5 bases). The CDR3 extends over 13 amino acids. Germline V lookup: CDR1 DFQATT, CDR2 SNEGSKA (reference sequence). CDR3: CTGLLTYTDTQYF. The CDR3 DNA reads as TGCACTGGACTCCTGACTTACACAGATACGCAGTATTTT.

This clonotype was observed many times. V gene TRBV4-3 combines with J gene TRBJ2-2; D is uncertain. Germline CDR1 reads LGHNA; CDR2 reads YSLEER. This CDR3 is built from 16 residues. Trimming cost V 0 bases and J 4 bases, with 12 bases left between them. CDR3: CASSQDVHPSTGELFF. DNA for the CDR3: TGCGCCAGCAGCCAAGATGTACACCCGAGCACCGGGGAGCTGTTTTTT.

This clonotype was found a few times. The chain recombines TRBV4-1 with TRBJ2-7; 11 nucleotides align to TRBD2. The V gene end was trimmed by 1 base and the J gene end by 5 bases; junction bases not matched to a gene: 4. Looked up from germline, CDR1 is MGHRA and CDR2 is YSYEKL. There are 15 residues in the CDR3. The CDR3: CASSQGASGRNEQYF. The CDR3 DNA is TGCGCCAGCAGCCAAGGGGCTAGCGGGAGGAACGAGCAGTACTTC.

This clonotype was counted at least ten times. The CDR3 reads CASSLNAGRNTEAFF. CDR3 DNA sequence: TGTGCCAGCAGCTTAAACGCGGGACGGAACACTGAAGCTTTCTTT. This chain links TRBV11-2 with TRBJ1-1, with a weak D call TRBD1 (5 bases). This CDR3 is built from 15 residues. Germline V CDR1 and CDR2: SGHAT, FQNNGV. Trimming took 2 bases from V and 1 from J, leaving 11 bases between them. Drawing the rest from reference TRBV11-2 and TRBJ1-1, the complete variable domain is EAGVAQSPRYKIIEKRQSVAFWCNPISGHATLYWYQQILGQGPKLLIQFQNNGVVDDSQLPKDRFSAERLKGVDSTLKIQPAKLEDSAVYLCASSLNAGRNTEAFFGQGTRLTVV.

The chain combines TRBV4-2 with TRBJ2-7; 9 bases are a match to TRBD2. The CDR3 has 17 residues. Germline V lookup: CDR1 LGHNA, CDR2 YNFKEQ. J lost 6 bases, V lost 0 bases, and 12 bases had no gene match. The CDR3 is CASSQDPPSGIGGEQYF. CDR3 nucleotides: TGTGCCAGCAGCCAAGATCCCCCTAGCGGGATCGGGGGCGAGCAGTACTTC.

This clonotype was seen a handful of times. The chain joins TRBV28 to TRBJ1-5; TRBD1 might be the D (6 bases). The CDR3 extends over 15 amino acids. V lost 3 bases, J lost 4 bases, and 13 bases lay in between. The germline V gene encodes CDR1 MDHEN and CDR2 SYDVKM. For the CDR3, the DNA is TGTGCCAGCAGTTTTGGGGGGCAGCGGAATCAGCCCCAGCATTTT. As protein: CASSFGGQRNQPQHF.

This clonotype was found a few times. V usage is TRBV12-3 or TRBV12-4 and J usage is TRBJ1-1; 8 bases map to TRBD1. V trimming: 5 bases; J trimming: 6 bases; junction bases outside the gene matches: 8. CDR3 size: 14 residues. CDR3 DNA sequence: TGTGCCAGCAGTCTAAGCCAGGGGGCCGCTGAAGCTTTCTTT. It is translated as CASSLSQGAAEAFF.